Listed below are T cell receptor beta chains from one sample, sequenced in a study of identical twins. TCRdb re-analysed the 5' RACE reads in MiXCR, keeping a single row per CDR3 protein. The sample shows approximately 500,000 distinct CDR3 sequences, approximately 25% of them seen only once. These same records also appear under a second study, on T cells expressing NK-cell markers.

The material sequenced was CD4+ T cells sorted from blood. The source of these receptors is a woman between 18 and 30 years old in good health. The CDR3 runs from the conserved cysteine through the conserved F or W. Rows may omit the clone size; those that give it use once, few, many or a size class.

CDR3 length: 19; clone size: .; V gene: TRBV18; CDR3 protein: CASSPIGGRAYSVFRTQYF
CDR3 length: 14; clone size: few; V gene: TRBV2; CDR3 protein: CASIAGALRTEAFF
CDR3 length: 12; clone size: few; V gene: TRBV5-4; CDR3 protein: CASSSWTGRYTF
CDR3 length: 16; clone size: .; V gene: TRBV5-4; CDR3 protein: CASSLPGQRNTGELFF
CDR3 length: 15; clone size: few; V gene: TRBV20-1; CDR3 protein: CSARDGADPTDTQYF
CDR3 length: 15; clone size: few; V gene: TRBV7-2; CDR3 protein: CASSFGGGWGSEQYF
CDR3 length: 14; clone size: few; V gene: TRBV5-1; CDR3 protein: CASKDNTDGYGYTF
CDR3 length: 16; clone size: .; V gene: TRBV5-1; CDR3 protein: CASSFGTRTNTGELFF
CDR3 length: 15; clone size: few; V gene: TRBV5-1; CDR3 protein: CASSNPQGLADTQYF
CDR3 length: 13; clone size: few; V gene: TRBV4-3; CDR3 protein: CASSQESGTEQYF
CDR3 length: 13; clone size: few; V gene: TRBV12-3/TRBV12-4; CDR3 protein: CASSSEGPYEQYF
CDR3 length: 14; clone size: .; V gene: TRBV20-1; CDR3 protein: CSAISGGEIYTQYF
CDR3 length: 13; clone size: .; V gene: TRBV6-2/TRBV6-3; CDR3 protein: CASSYRGSGEAFF
CDR3 length: 18; clone size: few; V gene: TRBV12-3/TRBV12-4; CDR3 protein: CAFSFQGNTGGSGTEAFF
CDR3 length: 13; clone size: few; V gene: TRBV6-1; CDR3 protein: CASWPAPRNEQFF
CDR3 length: 13; clone size: many; V gene: TRBV7-6; CDR3 protein: CASSWGSSYEQYF
CDR3 length: 14; clone size: .; V gene: TRBV20-1; CDR3 protein: CSAADRVNFYGYTF
CDR3 length: 14; clone size: .; V gene: TRBV7-6; CDR3 protein: CASSQPGNNSPLHF
CDR3 length: 14; clone size: .; V gene: TRBV9; CDR3 protein: CASSVGGHEETQYF
CDR3 length: 14; clone size: many; V gene: TRBV10-3; CDR3 protein: CAITGDSGSHGYTF
CDR3 length: 12; clone size: few; V gene: TRBV6-6; CDR3 protein: CAIPPGPREQFF
CDR3 length: 12; clone size: .; V gene: TRBV3-1; CDR3 protein: CASSHGRVEAFF